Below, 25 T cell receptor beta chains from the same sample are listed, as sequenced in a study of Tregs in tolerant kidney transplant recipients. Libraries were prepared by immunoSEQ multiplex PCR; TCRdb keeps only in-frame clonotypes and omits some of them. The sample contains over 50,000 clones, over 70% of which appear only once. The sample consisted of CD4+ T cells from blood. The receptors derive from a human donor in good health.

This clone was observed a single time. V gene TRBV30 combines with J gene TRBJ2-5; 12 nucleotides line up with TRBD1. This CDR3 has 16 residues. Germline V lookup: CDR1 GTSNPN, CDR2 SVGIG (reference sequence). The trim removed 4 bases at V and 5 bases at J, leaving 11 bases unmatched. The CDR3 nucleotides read TGTGCCTGGAATACCGGGACAGGGGGCTTTGGGGAGACCCAGTACTTC. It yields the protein CAWNTGTGGFGETQYF. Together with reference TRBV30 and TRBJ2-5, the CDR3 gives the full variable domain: SQTIHQWPATLVQPVGSPLSLECTVEGTSNPNLYWYRQAAGRGLQLLFYSVGIGQISSEVPQNLSASRPQDRQFILSSKKLLLSDSGFYLCAWNTGTGGFGETQYFGPGTRLLVL.

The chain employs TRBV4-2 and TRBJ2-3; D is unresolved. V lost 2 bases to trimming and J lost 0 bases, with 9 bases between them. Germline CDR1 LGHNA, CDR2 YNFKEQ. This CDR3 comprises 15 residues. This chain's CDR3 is CASSQLNPSTDTQYF. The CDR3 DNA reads TGTGCCAGCAGCCAACTGAACCCTAGCACAGATACGCAGTATTTT.

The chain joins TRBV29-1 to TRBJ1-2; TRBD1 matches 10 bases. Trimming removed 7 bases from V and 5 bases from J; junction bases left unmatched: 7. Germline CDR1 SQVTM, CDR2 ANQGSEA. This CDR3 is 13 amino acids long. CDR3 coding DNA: TGCAGCGCCATGACAGGGGGCAGGTATGGCTACACCTTC. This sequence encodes CSAMTGGRYGYTF.

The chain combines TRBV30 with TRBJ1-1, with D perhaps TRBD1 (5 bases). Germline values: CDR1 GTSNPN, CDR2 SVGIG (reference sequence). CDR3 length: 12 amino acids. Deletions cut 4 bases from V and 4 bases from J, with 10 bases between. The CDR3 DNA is TGTGCCTGGACCAGGGCGATCACTGAAGCTTTCTTT. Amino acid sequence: CAWTRAITEAFF.

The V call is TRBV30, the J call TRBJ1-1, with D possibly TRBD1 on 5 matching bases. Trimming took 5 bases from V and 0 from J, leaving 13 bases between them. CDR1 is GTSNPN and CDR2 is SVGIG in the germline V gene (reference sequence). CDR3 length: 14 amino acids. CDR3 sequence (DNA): TGTGCCTGGGTCCGTGGGGGAGTGAACACTGAAGCTTTCTTT. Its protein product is CAWVRGGVNTEAFF.

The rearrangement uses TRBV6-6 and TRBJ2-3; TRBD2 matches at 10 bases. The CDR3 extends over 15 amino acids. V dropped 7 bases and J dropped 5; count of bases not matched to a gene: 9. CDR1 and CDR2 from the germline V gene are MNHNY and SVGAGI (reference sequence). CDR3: CASTPKLAGRDTQYF. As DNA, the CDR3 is TGTGCCAGCACCCCGAAACTAGCGGGGAGAGATACGCAGTATTTT.

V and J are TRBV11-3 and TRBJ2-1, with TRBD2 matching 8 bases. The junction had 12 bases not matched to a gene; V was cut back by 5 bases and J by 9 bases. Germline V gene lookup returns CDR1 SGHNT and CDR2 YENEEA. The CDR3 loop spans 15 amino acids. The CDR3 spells CASSGAAGDGGEQFF. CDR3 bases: TGTGCCAGCAGCGGCGCAGCGGGAGATGGGGGTGAGCAGTTCTTC.

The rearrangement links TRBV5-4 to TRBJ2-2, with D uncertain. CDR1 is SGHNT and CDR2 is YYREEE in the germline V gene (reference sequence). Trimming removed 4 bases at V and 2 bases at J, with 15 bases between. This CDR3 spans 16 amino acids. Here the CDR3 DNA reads TGTGCCAGCAGCAACCCGAAGGGCCCCAACACCGGGGAGCTGTTTTTT. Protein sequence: CASSNPKGPNTGELFF.

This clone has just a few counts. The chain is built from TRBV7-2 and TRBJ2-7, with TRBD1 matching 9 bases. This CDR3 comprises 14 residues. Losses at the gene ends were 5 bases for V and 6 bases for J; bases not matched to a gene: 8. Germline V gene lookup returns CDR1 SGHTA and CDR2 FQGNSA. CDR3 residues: CASSHGDRVGEQYF. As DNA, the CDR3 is TGTGCCAGCAGCCATGGGGACAGGGTCGGCGAGCAGTACTTC.

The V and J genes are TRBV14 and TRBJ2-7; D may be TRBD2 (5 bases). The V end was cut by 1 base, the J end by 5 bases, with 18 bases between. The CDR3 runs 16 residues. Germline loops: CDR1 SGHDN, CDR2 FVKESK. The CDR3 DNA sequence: TGTGCCAGCAGCCAAGGGGCCGGGTTGAGGAGGAACGAGCAGTACTTC. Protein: CASSQGAGLRRNEQYF.

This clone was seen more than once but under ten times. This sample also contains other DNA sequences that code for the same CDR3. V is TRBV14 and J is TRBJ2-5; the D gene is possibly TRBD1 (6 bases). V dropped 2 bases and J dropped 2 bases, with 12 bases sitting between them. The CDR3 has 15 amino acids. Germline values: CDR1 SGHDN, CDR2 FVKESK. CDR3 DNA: TGTGCCAGCAGCCAACAGGGGCAGCGACAAGAGACCCAGTACTTC. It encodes CASSQQGQRQETQYF.

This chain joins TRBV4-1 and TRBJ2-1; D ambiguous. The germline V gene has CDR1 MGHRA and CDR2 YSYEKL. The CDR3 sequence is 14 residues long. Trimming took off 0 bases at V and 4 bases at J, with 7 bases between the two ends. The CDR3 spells CASSQEARYNEQFF. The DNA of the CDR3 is TGCGCCAGCAGCCAAGAGGCGCGGTACAATGAGCAGTTCTTC.

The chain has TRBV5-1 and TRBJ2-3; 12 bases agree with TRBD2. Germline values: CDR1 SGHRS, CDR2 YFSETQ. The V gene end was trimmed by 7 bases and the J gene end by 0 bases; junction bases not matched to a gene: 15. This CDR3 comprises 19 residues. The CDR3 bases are TGCGCCAGCGGGAATGGACTAGCGGGATTTAGAATCAGCACAGATACGCAGTATTTT. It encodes CASGNGLAGFRISTDTQYF.

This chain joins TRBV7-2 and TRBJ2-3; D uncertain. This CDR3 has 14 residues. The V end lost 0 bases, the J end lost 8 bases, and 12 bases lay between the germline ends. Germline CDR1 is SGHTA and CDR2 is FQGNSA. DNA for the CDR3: TGTGCCAGCAGCTTAGCTGGCGCGTCAGGTACGCAGTATTTT. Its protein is CASSLAGASGTQYF.

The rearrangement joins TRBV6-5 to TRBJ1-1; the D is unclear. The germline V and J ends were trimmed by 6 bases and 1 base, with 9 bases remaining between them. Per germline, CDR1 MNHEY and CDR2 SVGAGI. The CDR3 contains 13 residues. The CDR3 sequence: CASRRDPNTEAFF. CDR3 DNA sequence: TGTGCCAGCAGACGGGATCCGAACACTGAAGCTTTCTTT.

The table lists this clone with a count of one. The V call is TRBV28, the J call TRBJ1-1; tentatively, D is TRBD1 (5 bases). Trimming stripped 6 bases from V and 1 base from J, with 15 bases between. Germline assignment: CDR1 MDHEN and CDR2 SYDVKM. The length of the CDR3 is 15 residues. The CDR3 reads CASSPPGPRNTEAFF. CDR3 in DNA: TGTGCCAGCAGCCCTCCGGGACCTAGGAACACTGAAGCTTTCTTT.

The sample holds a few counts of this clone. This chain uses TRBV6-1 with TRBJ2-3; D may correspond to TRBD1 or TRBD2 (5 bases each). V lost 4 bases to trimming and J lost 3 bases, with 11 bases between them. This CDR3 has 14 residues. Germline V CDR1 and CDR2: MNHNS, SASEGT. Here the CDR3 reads CASSGQRGTDTQYF. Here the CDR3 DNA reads TGTGCCAGCAGTGGACAGAGAGGGACAGATACGCAGTATTTT.

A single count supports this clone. CDR3 in amino acids: CASSPVFGNTIYF. DNA of the CDR3: TGTGCCAGCAGTCCGGTTTTTGGAAACACCATATATTTT. This chain connects TRBV6-5 to TRBJ1-3; D unresolved. Trimming stripped 5 bases from V and 3 bases from J, with 8 bases between. Germline V lookup: CDR1 MNHEY, CDR2 SVGAGI. This CDR3 comprises 13 residues.

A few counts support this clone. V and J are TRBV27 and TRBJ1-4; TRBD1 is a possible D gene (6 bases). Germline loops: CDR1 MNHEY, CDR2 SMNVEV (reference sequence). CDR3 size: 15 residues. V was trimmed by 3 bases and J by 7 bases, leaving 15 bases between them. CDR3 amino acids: CASSFGQGISEKLFF. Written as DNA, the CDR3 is TGTGCCAGCAGTTTCGGGCAGGGGATAAGTGAAAAACTGTTTTTT.

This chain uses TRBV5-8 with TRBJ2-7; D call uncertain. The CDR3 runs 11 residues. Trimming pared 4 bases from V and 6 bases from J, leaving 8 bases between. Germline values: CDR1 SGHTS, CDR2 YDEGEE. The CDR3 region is CASSVSSEQYF. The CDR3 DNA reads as TGTGCCAGCAGCGTGTCAAGCGAGCAGTACTTC. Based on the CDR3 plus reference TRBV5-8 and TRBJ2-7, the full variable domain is EAGVTQSPTHLIKTRGQQATLRCSPISGHTSVYWYQQALGLGLQFLLWYDEGEERNRGNFPPRFSGRQFPNYSSELNVNALELEDSALYLCASSVSSEQYFGPGTRLTVT.

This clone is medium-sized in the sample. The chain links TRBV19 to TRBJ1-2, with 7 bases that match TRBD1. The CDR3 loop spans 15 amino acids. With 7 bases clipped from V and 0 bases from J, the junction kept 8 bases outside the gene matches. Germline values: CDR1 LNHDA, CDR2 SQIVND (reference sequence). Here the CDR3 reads CASTEDRQPNYGYTF. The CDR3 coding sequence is TGTGCCAGTACCGAGGACAGGCAACCTAACTATGGCTACACCTTC.

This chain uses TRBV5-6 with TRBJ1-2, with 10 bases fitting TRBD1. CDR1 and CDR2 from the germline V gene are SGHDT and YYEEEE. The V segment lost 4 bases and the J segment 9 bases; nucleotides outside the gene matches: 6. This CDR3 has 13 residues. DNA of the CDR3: TGTGCCAGCAGCCGGGACAGGGGAGGTAGCTACACCTTC. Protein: CASSRDRGGSYTF. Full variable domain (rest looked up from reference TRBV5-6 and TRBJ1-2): DAGVTQSPTHLIKTRGQQVTLRCSPKSGHDTVSWYQQALGQGPQFIFQYYEEEERQRGNFPDRFSGHQFPNYSSELNVNALLLGDSALYLCASSRDRGGSYTFGSGTRLTVV.

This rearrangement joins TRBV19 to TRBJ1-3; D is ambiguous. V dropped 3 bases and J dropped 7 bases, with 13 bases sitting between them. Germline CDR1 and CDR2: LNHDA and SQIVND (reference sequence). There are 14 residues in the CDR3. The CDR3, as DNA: TGTGCCAGTAGTATCGGGCAAGTCGGTAACACCATATATTTT. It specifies CASSIGQVGNTIYF.

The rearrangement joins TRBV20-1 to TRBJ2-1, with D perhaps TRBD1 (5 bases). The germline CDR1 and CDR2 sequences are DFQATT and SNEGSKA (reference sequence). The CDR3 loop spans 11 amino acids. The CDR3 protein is CKVGLNYEQFF. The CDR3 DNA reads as TGCAAAGTGGGGCTAAATTATGAGCAGTTCTTC.

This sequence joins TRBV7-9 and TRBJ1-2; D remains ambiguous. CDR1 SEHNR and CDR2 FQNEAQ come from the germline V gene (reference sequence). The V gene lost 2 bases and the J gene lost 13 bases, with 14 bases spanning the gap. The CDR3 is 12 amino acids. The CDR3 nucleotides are TGTGCCAGCAGCTTAACCGAATCGGACTTCACCTTC. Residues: CASSLTESDFTF.